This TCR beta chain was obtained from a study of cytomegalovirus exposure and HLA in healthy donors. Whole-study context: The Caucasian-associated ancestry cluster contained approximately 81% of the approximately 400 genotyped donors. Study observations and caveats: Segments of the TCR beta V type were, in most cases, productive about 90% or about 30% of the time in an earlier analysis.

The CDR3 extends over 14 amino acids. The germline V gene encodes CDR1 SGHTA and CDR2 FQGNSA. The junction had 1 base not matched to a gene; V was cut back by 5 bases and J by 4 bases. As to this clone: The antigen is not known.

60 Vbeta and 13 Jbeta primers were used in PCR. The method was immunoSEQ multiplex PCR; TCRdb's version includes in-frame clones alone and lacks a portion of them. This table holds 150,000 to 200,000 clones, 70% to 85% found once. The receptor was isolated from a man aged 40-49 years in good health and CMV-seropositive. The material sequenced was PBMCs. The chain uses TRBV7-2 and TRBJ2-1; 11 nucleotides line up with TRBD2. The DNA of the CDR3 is TGTGCCAGCAGCAGGACTAGCGGGTACAATGAGCAGTTCTTC. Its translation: CASSRTSGYNEQFF.